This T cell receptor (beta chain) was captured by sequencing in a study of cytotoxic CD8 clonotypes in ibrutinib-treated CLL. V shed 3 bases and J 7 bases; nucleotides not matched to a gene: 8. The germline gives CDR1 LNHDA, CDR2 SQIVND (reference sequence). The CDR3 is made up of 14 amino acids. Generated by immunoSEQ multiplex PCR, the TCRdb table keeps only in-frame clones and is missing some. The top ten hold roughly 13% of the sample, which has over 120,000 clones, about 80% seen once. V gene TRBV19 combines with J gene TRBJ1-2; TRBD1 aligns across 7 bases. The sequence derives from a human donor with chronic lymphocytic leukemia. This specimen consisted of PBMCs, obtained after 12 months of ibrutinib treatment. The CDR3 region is CASSILQGKSGYTF. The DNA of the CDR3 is TGTGCCAGTAGTATCCTACAGGGGAAATCTGGCTACACCTTC.